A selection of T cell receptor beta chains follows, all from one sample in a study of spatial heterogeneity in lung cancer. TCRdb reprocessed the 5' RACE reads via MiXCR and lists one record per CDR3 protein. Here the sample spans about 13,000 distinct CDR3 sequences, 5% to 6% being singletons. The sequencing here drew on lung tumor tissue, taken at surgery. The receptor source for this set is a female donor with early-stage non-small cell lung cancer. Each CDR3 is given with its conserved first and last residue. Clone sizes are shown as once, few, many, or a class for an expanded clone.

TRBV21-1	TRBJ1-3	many	CASSTKGPQNTIYF
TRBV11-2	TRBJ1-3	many	CASSQTQGPSGNTIYF
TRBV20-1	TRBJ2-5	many	CSASGDYRIPGTQYF
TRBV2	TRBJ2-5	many	CASSEGKVGTQYF
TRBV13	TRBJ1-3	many	CASSLGKALRDRGNTIYF
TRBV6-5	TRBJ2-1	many	CASSYSTPSGSGGNEQFF
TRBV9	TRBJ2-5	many	CASSGGGVGAEETQYF
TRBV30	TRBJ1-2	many	CAWSVRNSFYGYTF
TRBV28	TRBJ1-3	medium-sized	CASSFSLGGSGNTIYF
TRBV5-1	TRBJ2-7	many	CASSPQAGDYEQYF
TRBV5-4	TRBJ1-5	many	CASSFIGLRNQPQHF
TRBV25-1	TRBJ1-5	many	CASSRGLNQPQHF
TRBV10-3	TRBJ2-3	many	CAITPTSGGQAQYF
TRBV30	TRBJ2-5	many	CAWSRARGTQYF
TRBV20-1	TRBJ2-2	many	CSASSSGTANTGELFF
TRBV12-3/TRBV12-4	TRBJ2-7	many	CASSFLGRLYEQYF
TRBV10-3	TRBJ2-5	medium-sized	CAISESAGLRETQYF